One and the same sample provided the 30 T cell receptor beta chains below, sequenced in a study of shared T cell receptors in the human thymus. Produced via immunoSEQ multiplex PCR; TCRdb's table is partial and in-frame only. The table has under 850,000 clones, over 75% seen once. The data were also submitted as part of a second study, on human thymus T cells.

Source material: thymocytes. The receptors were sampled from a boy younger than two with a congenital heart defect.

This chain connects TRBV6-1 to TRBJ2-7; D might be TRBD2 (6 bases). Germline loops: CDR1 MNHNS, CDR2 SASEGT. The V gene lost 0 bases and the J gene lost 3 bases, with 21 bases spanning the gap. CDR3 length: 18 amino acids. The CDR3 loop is CASSEARRQGGLNYEQYF. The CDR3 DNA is TGTGCCAGCAGTGAAGCAAGGCGGCAGGGAGGTTTGAACTACGAGCAGTACTTC.

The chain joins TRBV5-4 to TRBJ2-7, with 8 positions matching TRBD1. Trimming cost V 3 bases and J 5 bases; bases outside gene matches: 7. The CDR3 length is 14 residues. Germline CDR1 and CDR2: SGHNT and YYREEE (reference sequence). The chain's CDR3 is CASSSSGTGNEQYF. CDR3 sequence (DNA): TGTGCCAGCAGCTCCTCCGGGACAGGCAACGAGCAGTACTTC.

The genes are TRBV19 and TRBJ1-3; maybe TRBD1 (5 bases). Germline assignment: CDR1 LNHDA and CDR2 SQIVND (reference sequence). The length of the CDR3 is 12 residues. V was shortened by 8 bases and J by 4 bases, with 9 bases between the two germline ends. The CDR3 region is CASWGVGNTIYF. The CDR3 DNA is TGTGCCAGTTGGGGGGTAGGAAACACCATATATTTT.

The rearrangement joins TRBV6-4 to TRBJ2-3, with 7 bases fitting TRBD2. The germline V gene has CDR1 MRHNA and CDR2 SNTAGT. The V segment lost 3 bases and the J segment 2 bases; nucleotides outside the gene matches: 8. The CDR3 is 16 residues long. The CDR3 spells CASSEWGRGSTDTQYF. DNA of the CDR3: TGTGCCAGCAGTGAATGGGGGAGGGGATCCACAGATACGCAGTATTTT.

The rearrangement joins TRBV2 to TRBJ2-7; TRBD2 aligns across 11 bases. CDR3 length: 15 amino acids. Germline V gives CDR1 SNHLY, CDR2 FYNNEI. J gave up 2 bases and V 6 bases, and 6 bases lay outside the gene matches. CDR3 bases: TGTGCCAGCAGGGGGGCGGGACTAGCGGCCTACGAGCAGTACTTC. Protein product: CASRGAGLAAYEQYF.

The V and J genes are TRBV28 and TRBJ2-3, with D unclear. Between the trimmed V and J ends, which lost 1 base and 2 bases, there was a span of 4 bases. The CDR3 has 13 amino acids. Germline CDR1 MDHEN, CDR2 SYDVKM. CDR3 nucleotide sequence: TGTGCCAGCAGTTTATTCCACACAGATACGCAGTATTTT. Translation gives CASSLFHTDTQYF.

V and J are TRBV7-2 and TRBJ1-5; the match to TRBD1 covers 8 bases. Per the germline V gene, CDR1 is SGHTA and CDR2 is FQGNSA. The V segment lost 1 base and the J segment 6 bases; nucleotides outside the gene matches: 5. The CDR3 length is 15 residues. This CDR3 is CASSLVQGAGQPQHF. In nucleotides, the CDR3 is TGTGCCAGCAGCTTAGTGCAGGGGGCAGGTCAGCCCCAGCATTTT.

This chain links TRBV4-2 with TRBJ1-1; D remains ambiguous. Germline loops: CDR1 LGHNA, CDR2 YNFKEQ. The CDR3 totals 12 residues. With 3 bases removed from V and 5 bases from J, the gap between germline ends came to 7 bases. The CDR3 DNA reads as TGTGCCAGCAGCCAGGTAGATACTGAAGCTTTCTTT. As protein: CASSQVDTEAFF.

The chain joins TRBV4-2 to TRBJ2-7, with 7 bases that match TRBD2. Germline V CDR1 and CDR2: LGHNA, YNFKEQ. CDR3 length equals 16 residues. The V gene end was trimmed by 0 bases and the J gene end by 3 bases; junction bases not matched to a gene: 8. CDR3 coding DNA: TGTGCCAGCAGCCAAGATCGGGCGGGAGAGCACTACGAGCAGTACTTC. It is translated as CASSQDRAGEHYEQYF.

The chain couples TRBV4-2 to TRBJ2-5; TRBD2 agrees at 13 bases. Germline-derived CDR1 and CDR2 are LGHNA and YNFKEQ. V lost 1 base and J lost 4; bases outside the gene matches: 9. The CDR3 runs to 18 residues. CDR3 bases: TGTGCCAGCAGCCAAGTTCCTCTAAGACTAGCGGGGGGAGAGACCCAGTACTTC. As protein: CASSQVPLRLAGGETQYF.

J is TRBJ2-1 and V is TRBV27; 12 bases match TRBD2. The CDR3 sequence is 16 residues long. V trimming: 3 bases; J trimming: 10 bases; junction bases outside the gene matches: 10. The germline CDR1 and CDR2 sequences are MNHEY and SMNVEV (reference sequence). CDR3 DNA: TGTGCCAGCAGTTTGGGTCTAGCGGGAGGGCCGGAGGAGCAGTTCTTC. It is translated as CASSLGLAGGPEEQFF.

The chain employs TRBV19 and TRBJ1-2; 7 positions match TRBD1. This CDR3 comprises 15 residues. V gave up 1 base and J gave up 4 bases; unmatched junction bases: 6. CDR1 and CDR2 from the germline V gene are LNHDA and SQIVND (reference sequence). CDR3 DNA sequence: TGTGCCAGTAGTATAGGGGCCGGGACAGCCTATGGCTACACCTTC. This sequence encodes CASSIGAGTAYGYTF.

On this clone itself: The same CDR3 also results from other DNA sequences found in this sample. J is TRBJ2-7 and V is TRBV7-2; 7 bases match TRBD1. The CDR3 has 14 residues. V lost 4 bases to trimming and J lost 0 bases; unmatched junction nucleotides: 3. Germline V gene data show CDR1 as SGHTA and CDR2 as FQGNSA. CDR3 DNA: TGTGCCAGCAGCTCACGGGACAGCTCCTACGAGCAGTACTTC. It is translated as CASSSRDSSYEQYF.

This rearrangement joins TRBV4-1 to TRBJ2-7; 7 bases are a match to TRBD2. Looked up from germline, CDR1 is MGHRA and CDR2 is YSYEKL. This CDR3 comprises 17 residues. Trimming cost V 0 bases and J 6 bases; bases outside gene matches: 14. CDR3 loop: CASSQDFILAGEGEQYF. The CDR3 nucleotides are TGCGCCAGCAGCCAAGATTTCATATTGGCGGGAGAAGGCGAGCAGTACTTC.

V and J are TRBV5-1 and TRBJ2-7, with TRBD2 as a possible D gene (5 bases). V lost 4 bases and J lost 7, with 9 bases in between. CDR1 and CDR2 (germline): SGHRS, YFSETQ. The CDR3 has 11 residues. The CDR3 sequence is CASSVTGEQYF. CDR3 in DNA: TGCGCCAGCAGCGTGACGGGGGAGCAGTACTTC.

The CDR3 bases are TGTGCCAGCAGCCAAGCGGGACAGGGATGGTCAACTAATGAAAAACTGTTTTTT. Protein sequence: CASSQAGQGWSTNEKLFF. V is TRBV2 and J is TRBJ1-4, with 9 bases identical to TRBD1. CDR3 length: 18 residues. With 6 bases clipped from V and 0 bases from J, the junction kept 11 bases outside the gene matches. CDR1 is SNHLY, CDR2 FYNNEI, per germline.

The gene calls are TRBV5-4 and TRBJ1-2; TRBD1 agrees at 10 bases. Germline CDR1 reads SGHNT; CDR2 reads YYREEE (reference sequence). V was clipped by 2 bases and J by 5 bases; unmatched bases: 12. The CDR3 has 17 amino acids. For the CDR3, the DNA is TGTGCCAGCAGCTTTGGGACAGGGGAACTAATGGGGTATGGCTACACCTTC. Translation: CASSFGTGELMGYGYTF.

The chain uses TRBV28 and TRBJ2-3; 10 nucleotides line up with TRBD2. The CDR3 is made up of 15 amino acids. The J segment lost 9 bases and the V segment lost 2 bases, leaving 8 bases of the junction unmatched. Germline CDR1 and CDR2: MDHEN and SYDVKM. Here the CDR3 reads CASSLGRLAGVTQYF. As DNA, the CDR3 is TGTGCCAGCAGTTTAGGGCGGCTAGCGGGAGTAACGCAGTATTTT.

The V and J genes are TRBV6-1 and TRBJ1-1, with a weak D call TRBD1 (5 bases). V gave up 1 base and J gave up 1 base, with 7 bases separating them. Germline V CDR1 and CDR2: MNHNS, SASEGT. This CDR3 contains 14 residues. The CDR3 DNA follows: TGTGCCAGCAGTGAAGGCAGGGCGAACACTGAAGCTTTCTTT. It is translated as CASSEGRANTEAFF.

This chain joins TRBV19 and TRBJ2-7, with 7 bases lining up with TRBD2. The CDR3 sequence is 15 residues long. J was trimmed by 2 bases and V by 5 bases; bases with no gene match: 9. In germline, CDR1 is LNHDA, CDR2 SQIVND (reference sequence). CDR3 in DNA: TGTGCCAGTAGTCCCGGAGGAGGGAGGGCCTACGAGCAGTACTTC. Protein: CASSPGGGRAYEQYF.

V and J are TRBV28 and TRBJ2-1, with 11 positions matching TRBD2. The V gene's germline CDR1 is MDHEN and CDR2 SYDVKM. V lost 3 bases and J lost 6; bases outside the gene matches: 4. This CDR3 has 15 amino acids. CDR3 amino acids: CASSFLAGGFNEQFF. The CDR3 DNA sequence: TGTGCCAGCAGTTTCCTAGCGGGAGGTTTCAATGAGCAGTTCTTC.

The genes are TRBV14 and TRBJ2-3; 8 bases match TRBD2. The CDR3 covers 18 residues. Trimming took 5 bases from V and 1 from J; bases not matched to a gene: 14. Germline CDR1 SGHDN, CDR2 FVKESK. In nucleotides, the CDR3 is TGTGCCAGCAGCGTAAGAAATCAGCGGGAGACGTGCACAGATACGCAGTATTTT. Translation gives CASSVRNQRETCTDTQYF.

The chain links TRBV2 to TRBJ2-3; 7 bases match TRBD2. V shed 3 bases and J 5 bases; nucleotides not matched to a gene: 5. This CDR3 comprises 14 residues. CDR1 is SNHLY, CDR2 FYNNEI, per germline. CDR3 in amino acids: CASSEGGRLDTQYF. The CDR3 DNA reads TGTGCCAGCAGTGAGGGGGGGAGATTAGATACGCAGTATTTT.

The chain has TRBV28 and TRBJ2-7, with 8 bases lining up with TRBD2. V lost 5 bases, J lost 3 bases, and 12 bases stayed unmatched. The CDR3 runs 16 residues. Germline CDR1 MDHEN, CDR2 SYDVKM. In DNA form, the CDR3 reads TGTGCCAGCAGTCCAAGTCCGGGACTAGGGCGCTACGAGCAGTACTTC. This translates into CASSPSPGLGRYEQYF. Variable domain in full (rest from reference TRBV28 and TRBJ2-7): DVKVTQSSRYLVKRTGEKVFLECVQDMDHENMFWYRQDPGLGLRLIYFSYDVKMKEKGDIPEGYSVSREKKERFSLILESASTNQTSMYLCASSPSPGLGRYEQYFGPGTRLTVT.

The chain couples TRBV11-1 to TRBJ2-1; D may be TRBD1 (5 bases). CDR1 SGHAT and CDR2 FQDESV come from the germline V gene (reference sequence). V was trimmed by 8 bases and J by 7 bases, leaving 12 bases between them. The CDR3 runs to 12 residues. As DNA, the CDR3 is TGTGCCAGCGGTCGAAAGGGGAATGAGCAGTTCTTC. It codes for CASGRKGNEQFF.

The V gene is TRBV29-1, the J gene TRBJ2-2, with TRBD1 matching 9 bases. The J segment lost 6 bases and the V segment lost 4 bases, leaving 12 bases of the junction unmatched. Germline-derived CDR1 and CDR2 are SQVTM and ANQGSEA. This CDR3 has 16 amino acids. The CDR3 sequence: CSVVGERDRAAGELFF. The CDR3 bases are TGCAGCGTTGTTGGAGAGAGGGACAGGGCTGCCGGGGAGCTGTTTTTT.

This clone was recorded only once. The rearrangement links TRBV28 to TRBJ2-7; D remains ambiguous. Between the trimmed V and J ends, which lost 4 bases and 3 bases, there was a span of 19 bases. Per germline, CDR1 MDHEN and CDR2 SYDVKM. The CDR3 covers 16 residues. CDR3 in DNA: TGTGCCAGCAGTTCGGTTAATGACTGGTCCCTCTACGAGCAGTACTTC. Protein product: CASSSVNDWSLYEQYF.

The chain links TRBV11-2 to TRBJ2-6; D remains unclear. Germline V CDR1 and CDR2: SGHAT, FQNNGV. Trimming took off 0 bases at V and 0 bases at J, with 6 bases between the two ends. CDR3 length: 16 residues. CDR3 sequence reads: CASSLDWASGANVLTF. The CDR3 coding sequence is TGTGCCAGCAGCTTAGACTGGGCCTCTGGGGCCAACGTCCTGACTTTC.

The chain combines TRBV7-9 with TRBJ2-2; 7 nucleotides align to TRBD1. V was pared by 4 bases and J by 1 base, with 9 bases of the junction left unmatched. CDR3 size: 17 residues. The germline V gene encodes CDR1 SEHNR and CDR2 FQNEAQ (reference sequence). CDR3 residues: CASSSRPGQKNTGELFF. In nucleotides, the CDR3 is TGTGCCAGCAGCTCCAGGCCGGGACAGAAGAACACCGGGGAGCTGTTTTTT.

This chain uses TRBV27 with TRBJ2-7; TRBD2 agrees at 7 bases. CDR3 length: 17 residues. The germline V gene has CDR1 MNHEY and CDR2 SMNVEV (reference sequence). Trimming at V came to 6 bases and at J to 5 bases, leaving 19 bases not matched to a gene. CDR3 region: CASSPGAGDGSTHEQYF. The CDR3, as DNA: TGTGCCAGCAGCCCCGGGGCGGGAGACGGCTCCACCCACGAGCAGTACTTC.